These 27 T cell receptor beta chains were sequenced from one sample in a study of cytomegalovirus exposure and HLA in healthy donors (dated by TCRdb to 2016 to 2017). The library was prepared using the immunoSEQ multiplex PCR assay. For the multiplex PCR, a mixture combining 60 forward primers for TCR Vbeta segments and 13 reverse primers for TCR Jbeta segments was used. TCRdb took over this immuneACCESS table, retaining in-frame rearrangements with V and J assigned. Such tables are incomplete; in checked studies, under half of the missing clones stem from an unresolved V gene, and the remainder is unexplained. The table for this sample lists around 86,000 clones; approximately 7.1% of them were counted only once. Approximately 2.5% of the sample is taken by the ten largest. Material for sequencing was PBMCs. The receptors stem from a man in his fifties or sixties in good health and CMV-seronegative.

Worth noting for this clone: One junction end disagrees with the germline gene, perhaps due to a read error. The chain recombines TRBV7-9 with TRBJ2-2; 14 bases match TRBD2. From germline, CDR1 is SEHNR and CDR2 FQNEAQ (reference sequence). The CDR3 consists of 17 residues. The CDR3 reads CASSLAGLAGADGELFF. Here the CDR3 DNA reads TGTGCCAGCAGTTTAGCGGGACTAGCGGGAGCGGACGGGGAGCTGTTTTTT.

In its sample, this clone ranks as medium-sized. The V call is TRBV6-1, the J call TRBJ1-6; 9 bases are shared with TRBD1. The CDR3 sequence is 16 residues long. Germline V CDR1 and CDR2: MNHNS, SASEGT. The ends lost 6 bases at V and 6 bases at J; junction bases unmatched: 9. Written as DNA, the CDR3 is TGTGCCAGCAGCGAAAGTTCGGGACAGGGTAATTCACCCCTCCACTTT. It codes for CASSESSGQGNSPLHF.

The chain links TRBV7-9 to TRBJ2-7, with TRBD1 as a possible D gene (7 bases). V lost 3 bases and J lost 5, with 14 bases in between. CDR1 SEHNR and CDR2 FQNEAQ come from the germline V gene (reference sequence). The CDR3 has 14 residues. CDR3 in DNA: TGTGCCAGCAGCTTCCACAGGGGAGGCGACGAGCAGTACTTC. It yields the protein CASSFHRGGDEQYF.

This clone has more than one count but fewer than ten. This rearrangement joins TRBV27 to TRBJ2-3; D is undetermined. Per germline, CDR1 MNHEY and CDR2 SMNVEV (reference sequence). Trimming took off 4 bases at V and 2 bases at J, with 4 bases between the two ends. CDR3 length equals 12 residues. The CDR3 nucleotides are TGTGCCAGCAGTTCCGTCACAGATACGCAGTATTTT. It yields the protein CASSSVTDTQYF.

This clone was recorded a few times. The gene calls are TRBV18 and TRBJ2-5, with 7 positions matching TRBD2. CDR3 length: 16 amino acids. The germline V gene encodes CDR1 KGHSH and CDR2 LQKENI. Trimming took 6 bases from V and 9 from J; bases not matched to a gene: 19. CDR3 loop: CASSLRGRGPLGAQYF. The CDR3 bases are TGTGCCAGCTCGCTCCGGGGGAGGGGCCCCCTGGGGGCCCAGTACTTC.

The genes are TRBV6-5 and TRBJ2-5, with D possibly being TRBD2 (6 bases). Trimming left V 6 bases short and J 4 bases short, with 9 bases between. The CDR3 totals 12 residues. Germline CDR1 MNHEY, CDR2 SVGAGI. The CDR3, as DNA: TGTGCCAGCAGCCACGGGGGAGAGACCCAGTACTTC. The encoded protein is CASSHGGETQYF.

This clone was detected a few times. At one of its ends the junction is not consistent with the germline gene, which may arise from a read error. The same CDR3 can be traced to other DNA sequences in this sample. The rearrangement uses TRBV6-5 and TRBJ1-5, with D unclear. Germline CDR1 MNHEY, CDR2 SVGAGI. The CDR3 is 15 residues long. The DNA for the CDR3 is TGTGCCAGCAGTTACTCGAACGATGACACCCCGCCCAAGCATTTC. Its translation is CASSYSNDDTPPKHF.

This clone was picked up a small number of times. The same CDR3 is also encoded by other DNA sequences in this sample. V usage is TRBV5-6 and J usage is TRBJ2-2, with D maybe TRBD2 (6 bases). Germline V gene data show CDR1 as SGHDT and CDR2 as YYEEEE. V was pared by 5 bases and J by 1 base, with 15 bases between. This CDR3 has 16 residues. CDR3 in DNA: TGTGCCAGCAGACGACTCGCGGGACTGAACACCGGGGAGCTGTTTTTT. Residues: CASRRLAGLNTGELFF.

This clone was found a few times. This chain uses TRBV7-9 with TRBJ2-7; D unresolved. Per germline, CDR1 SEHNR and CDR2 FQNEAQ (reference sequence). The CDR3 has 12 residues. The V end was cut by 5 bases, the J end by 4 bases, with 9 bases between. The CDR3 sequence: CASSLFGYEQYF. DNA for the CDR3: TGTGCCAGCAGCCTCTTCGGGTACGAGCAGTACTTC.

Details on this clone: Other DNA sequences in the sample encode the same CDR3. V and J are TRBV19 and TRBJ1-1, with D possibly being TRBD1 (6 bases). V was shortened by 1 base and J by 4 bases, with 10 bases between the two germline ends. Germline V lookup: CDR1 LNHDA, CDR2 SQIVND (reference sequence). There are 14 residues in the CDR3. The CDR3 loop is CASSIGGGRTEAFF. DNA of the CDR3: TGTGCCAGTAGTATAGGGGGGGGGCGCACTGAAGCTTTCTTT. The whole variable domain, remainder taken from reference TRBV19 and TRBJ1-1, is DGGITQSPKYLFRKEGQNVTLSCEQNLNHDAMYWYRQDPGQGLRLIYYSQIVNDFQKGDIAEGYSVSREKKESFPLTVTSAQKNPTAFYLCASSIGGGRTEAFFGQGTRLTVV.

This chain joins TRBV27 and TRBJ1-2; 11 bases are shared with TRBD1. V gave up 5 bases and J gave up 4 bases; unmatched junction bases: 6. The CDR3 is made up of 15 amino acids. The germline gives CDR1 MNHEY, CDR2 SMNVEV (reference sequence). This CDR3 is CASSPRTGGGYGYTF. The CDR3 region has the DNA TGTGCCAGCAGTCCAAGGACAGGGGGCGGCTATGGCTACACCTTC.

V gene TRBV10-1 combines with J gene TRBJ2-3; TRBD2 agrees at 14 bases. The germline V gene has CDR1 WNHNN and CDR2 SYGVQD (reference sequence). CDR3 size: 20 residues. Trimming took 4 bases from V and 0 from J; bases not matched to a gene: 12. In DNA form, the CDR3 reads TGCGCCAGCAGTGCCCGCCCGGGACTAGCGGGAGTTTCTAGCACAGATACGCAGTATTTT. This encodes CASSARPGLAGVSSTDTQYF.

This clone was recorded a few times. The chain links TRBV18 to TRBJ2-3; D call uncertain. V lost 6 bases and J lost 6, with 7 bases in between. Germline V gene lookup returns CDR1 KGHSH and CDR2 LQKENI. The CDR3 extends over 11 amino acids. The CDR3, as DNA: TGTGCCAGCTCGGAGAGTGATACGCAGTATTTT. As protein: CASSESDTQYF.

This CDR3 is CASSLGTSGTYEQYF. The CDR3 coding sequence is TGTGCCAGCAGTCTTGGGACTAGCGGGACGTACGAGCAGTACTTC. The V and J genes are TRBV27 and TRBJ2-7, with TRBD2 matching over 13 bases. Unmatched junction bases numbered 5, after V lost 5 bases and J lost 4 bases. This CDR3 has 15 amino acids. The germline V gene encodes CDR1 MNHEY and CDR2 SMNVEV (reference sequence).

This chain links TRBV4-3 with TRBJ2-1; D unresolved. CDR1 is LGHNA and CDR2 is YSLEER in the germline V gene. This CDR3 contains 15 residues. The ends were cut back, 0 bases at V and 8 bases at J, with 14 bases in the middle. CDR3: CASSQDTNRPHEQFF. Written as DNA, the CDR3 is TGCGCCAGCAGCCAAGATACGAACAGACCTCATGAGCAGTTCTTC.

The chain links TRBV7-2 to TRBJ1-2, with 7 bases aligning to TRBD1. This CDR3 spans 14 amino acids. Germline lookup yields CDR1 SGHTA and CDR2 FQGNSA. The V and J ends lost 4 bases and 5 bases, in that order; junction bases with no gene match: 7. CDR3 in DNA: TGTGCCAGCAGCTCCGGGACAGAATTTTATGGCTACACCTTC. Its translation: CASSSGTEFYGYTF.

This chain links TRBV5-1 with TRBJ1-1, with D uncertain. Germline CDR1 is SGHRS and CDR2 is YFSETQ. This CDR3 is built from 15 residues. The V and J ends lost 4 bases and 5 bases respectively, with 18 bases between them. CDR3 sequence reads: CASSPRVDGSTEAFF. DNA of the CDR3: TGCGCCAGCAGCCCGCGGGTCGACGGAAGTACTGAAGCTTTCTTT.

This clone showed up just a few times. In DNA, the CDR3 is TGCGCCAGCACTGTCGCGGGGAACACCGGGGAGCTGTTTTTT. This translates into CASTVAGNTGELFF. V and J are TRBV5-1 and TRBJ2-2, with D maybe TRBD2 (5 bases). The germline V gene encodes CDR1 SGHRS and CDR2 YFSETQ. This CDR3 is 14 amino acids long. V dropped 6 bases and J dropped 1 base, with 10 bases sitting between them.

V is TRBV5-1 and J is TRBJ2-7, with D tentatively TRBD2 (5 bases). Trimming pared 0 bases from V and 4 bases from J, leaving 14 bases between. The CDR3 consists of 15 residues. CDR1 and CDR2 (germline): SGHRS, YFSETQ. Here the CDR3 reads CASSLEGGPIYEQYF. The CDR3 DNA sequence: TGCGCCAGCAGCTTGGAGGGCGGGCCGATTTACGAGCAGTACTTC.

This chain connects TRBV27 to TRBJ2-7; 7 nucleotides match TRBD2. This CDR3 region has 13 residues. Germline assignment: CDR1 MNHEY and CDR2 SMNVEV (reference sequence). V trimming: 6 bases; J trimming: 3 bases; junction bases outside the gene matches: 5. CDR3 in DNA: TGTGCCAGCAGGCGAACTAGCGTCTACGAGCAGTACTTC. Its translation is CASRRTSVYEQYF.

DNA of the CDR3: TGTGCCAGCAGTAAGACAGGGGGTTGGGACACTGAAGCTTTCTTT. Translating it yields CASSKTGGWDTEAFF. This rearrangement joins TRBV28 to TRBJ1-1; 9 bases are shared with TRBD1. Losses at the gene ends were 5 bases for V and 3 bases for J; bases not matched to a gene: 7. The CDR3 consists of 15 residues. Germline V gene sequence: CDR1 MDHEN, CDR2 SYDVKM.

The chain uses TRBV18 and TRBJ2-7, with 7 positions matching TRBD1. V lost 0 bases, J lost 3 bases, and 2 bases stayed unmatched. Germline values: CDR1 KGHSH, CDR2 LQKENI. This CDR3 has 14 residues. The DNA for the CDR3 is TGTGCCAGCTCACCACCGGGACAGAACTACGAGCAGTACTTC. Protein: CASSPPGQNYEQYF. Variable domain in full (rest from reference TRBV18 and TRBJ2-7): NAGVMQNPRHLVRRRGQEARLRCSPMKGHSHVYWYRQLPEEGLKFMVYLQKENIIDESGMPKERFSAEFPKEGPSILRIQQVVRGDSAAYFCASSPPGQNYEQYFGPGTRLTVT.

This clone was seen a handful of times. The chain joins TRBV6-5 to TRBJ2-7; TRBD1 aligns across 8 bases. Germline V gives CDR1 MNHEY, CDR2 SVGAGI. The CDR3 contains 15 residues. Trimming at V came to 0 bases and at J to 5 bases, leaving 6 bases not matched to a gene. The CDR3 DNA sequence: TGTGCCAGCAGTTACTCGGGTGACAGGGGCAACGAGCAGTACTTC. Its protein product is CASSYSGDRGNEQYF.

This clone was found a few times. The V call is TRBV28, the J call TRBJ2-7, with 11 bases identical to TRBD2. Trimming removed 6 bases from V and 1 base from J; junction bases left unmatched: 2. In germline, CDR1 is MDHEN, CDR2 SYDVKM. CDR3 length: 14 amino acids. The CDR3: CASSTSGGSYEQYF. DNA for the CDR3: TGTGCCAGCAGCACTAGCGGGGGTTCCTACGAGCAGTACTTC.

The chain recombines TRBV6-5 with TRBJ1-1; 8 bases align to TRBD1. The CDR3 has 14 amino acids. The junction had 10 bases not matched to a gene; V was cut back by 6 bases and J by 7 bases. The V gene's germline CDR1 is MNHEY and CDR2 SVGAGI. CDR3 residues: CASRPLRGPSEAFF. CDR3 in DNA: TGTGCCAGCAGACCCCTCAGGGGGCCAAGTGAAGCTTTCTTT.

This chain uses TRBV7-8 with TRBJ2-2; TRBD1 is a possible D gene (5 bases). The CDR3 sequence is 14 residues long. Germline loops: CDR1 SGHVS, CDR2 FQNEAQ. Trimming cost V 5 bases and J 1 base, with 8 bases left between them. The CDR3 protein is CASSRQMNTGELFF. Written as DNA, the CDR3 is TGTGCCAGCAGCCGACAGATGAACACCGGGGAGCTGTTTTTT.

J is TRBJ2-3 and V is TRBV28; TRBD1 might be the D (5 bases). Per germline, CDR1 MDHEN and CDR2 SYDVKM. Between the trimmed V and J ends, which lost 5 bases and 9 bases, there was a span of 18 bases. This CDR3 has 14 residues. The CDR3 spells CASSTPDTGWTQYF. The CDR3 DNA follows: TGTGCCAGCAGTACACCAGACACAGGCTGGACGCAGTATTTT.